These 10 T cell receptor beta chains were all obtained from the same sample, sequenced in a study of T-cell reconstitution after alpha-beta-depleted transplantation in children. The authors prepared the TCRbeta library with unique molecular identifiers. TCRdb re-analysed the PCR reads in MiXCR, keeping a single row per CDR3 protein. This sample has some 600,000 distinct CDR3 sequences; 10% to 15% occur once, and the top ten carry approximately 2.1%. Sequencing was performed on PBMCs, mostly from graft donor cells, taken 360 days after TCRalphabeta/CD19-depleted stem cell transplant. These receptors were taken from a male patient younger than 18 who had a stem cell transplant for acute myeloid leukemia, so the T cells may come from the graft donor.

In its sample, this clonotype was seen many times. J is TRBJ2-1 and V is TRBV3-1, with 14 nucleotides matching TRBD2. Germline-derived CDR1 and CDR2 are LGHDT and YNNKEL (reference sequence). The V segment lost 5 bases and the J segment 2 bases; nucleotides outside the gene matches: 8. The CDR3 has 18 residues. CDR3 nucleotides: TGTGCCAGCAGCTGGGGACTAGCGGGAGTGACAGCCTACAATGAGCAGTTCTTC. Amino acids: CASSWGLAGVTAYNEQFF.

The V gene is TRBV24-1, the J gene TRBJ2-2; a weak D match, TRBD2 (5 bases). Germline loops: CDR1 KGHDR, CDR2 SFDVKD. The V gene lost 7 bases and the J gene lost 4 bases, with 12 bases spanning the gap. This CDR3 contains 14 residues. CDR3 sequence (DNA): TGTGCCACCAGCTTTCAAGGGAGCACCGGGGAGCTGTTTTTT. It translates to CATSFQGSTGELFF.

The chain is built from TRBV5-1 and TRBJ2-4; 7 bases agree with TRBD1. The CDR3 is made up of 15 amino acids. Germline V gene data show CDR1 as SGHRS and CDR2 as YFSETQ. V shed 0 bases, J shed 4 bases, and the junction held 4 bases outside the gene matches. The CDR3 loop reads CASSLAGTEKNIQYF. DNA for the CDR3: TGCGCCAGCAGCTTGGCCGGGACAGAAAAAAACATTCAGTACTTC. The full variable domain, in which reference TRBV5-1 and TRBJ2-4 provide the parts outside the CDR3, is KAGVTQTPRYLIKTRGQQVTLSCSPISGHRSVSWYQQTPGQGLQFLFEYFSETQRNKGNFPGRFSGRQFSNSRSEMNVSTLELGDSALYLCASSLAGTEKNIQYFGAGTRLSVL.

This clonotype was counted between two and nine times. The J gene is TRBJ2-2, the V gene TRBV7-6; 12 bases align to TRBD2. In germline, CDR1 is SGHVS, CDR2 FNYEAQ. The CDR3 extends over 18 amino acids. Trimming cost V 2 bases and J 4 bases; bases outside gene matches: 8. This CDR3 is CASSLMASGRAVTGELFF. CDR3 coding DNA: TGTGCCAGCAGCTTAATGGCTAGCGGGAGGGCCGTCACCGGGGAGCTGTTTTTT.

This clonotype was seen ten or more times. The CDR3 region is CSARDLESSYEQYF. CDR3 nucleotide sequence: TGCAGTGCTAGAGACCTTGAGAGCTCCTACGAGCAGTACTTC. V usage is TRBV20-1 and J usage is TRBJ2-7; D not certain. V was shortened by 0 bases and J by 0 bases, with 9 bases between the two germline ends. CDR1 is DFQATT, CDR2 SNEGSKA, per germline (reference sequence). The CDR3 runs 14 residues.

This clonotype was detected a few times. The V gene is TRBV4-2, the J gene TRBJ2-7; 8 positions agree with TRBD2. CDR1 and CDR2 from the germline V gene are LGHNA and YNFKEQ. The CDR3 consists of 17 residues. The V gene end was trimmed by 0 bases and the J gene end by 7 bases; junction bases not matched to a gene: 14. The CDR3: CASSQDRREDHIGEQYF. The CDR3 bases are TGTGCCAGCAGCCAAGATAGGCGGGAGGACCACATTGGGGAGCAGTACTTC.

The rearrangement uses TRBV12-3 or TRBV12-4 and TRBJ2-7; TRBD2 matches at 9 bases. V was clipped by 6 bases and J by 0 bases; unmatched bases: 21. The CDR3 is 20 residues long. In DNA, the CDR3 is TGTGCCAGCAGCCCCCCTCCGACTAGCGGCACAATTATCTACTCCTACGAGCAGTACTTC. Its translation: CASSPPPTSGTIIYSYEQYF.

The chain combines TRBV29-1 with TRBJ2-2; no clear D gene. The CDR3 length is 15 residues. Germline values: CDR1 SQVTM, CDR2 ANQGSEA. Trimming took off 6 bases at V and 1 base at J, with 15 bases between the two ends. As DNA, the CDR3 is TGCAGCGTACTCAACTCGCAGGAGAACACCGGGGAGCTGTTTTTT. Amino acids: CSVLNSQENTGELFF.

This clonotype was observed a few times. This sequence joins TRBV5-1 and TRBJ2-6; D not certain. Germline assignment: CDR1 SGHRS and CDR2 YFSETQ. Trimming cost V 4 bases and J 0 bases, with 23 bases left between them. CDR3 length: 20 residues. The CDR3 protein is CASSPWANAILSSGANVLTF. CDR3 coding DNA: TGCGCCAGCAGCCCTTGGGCCAACGCTATACTTTCCTCTGGGGCCAACGTCCTGACTTTC.

This clonotype was seen at least ten times. The chain couples TRBV4-3 to TRBJ2-4, with D possibly matching TRBD2 (6 bases). This CDR3 comprises 14 residues. Trimming stripped 0 bases from V and 8 bases from J, with 11 bases between. The germline V gene encodes CDR1 LGHNA and CDR2 YSLEER. As DNA, the CDR3 is TGCGCCAGCAGCCAAGATCGGGGGTTGGACATTCAGTACTTC. This translates into CASSQDRGLDIQYF.